This entry describes one T cell receptor beta chain. The source of the sample is a study of blood T cells in healthy people across ages. Alongside a J-beta primer mix, a sample-barcoded 5' primer served in a second PCR lasting about 6 to 11 cycles. In TCRdb, the 5' RACE reads were re-called with MiXCR into one record per CDR3 protein. Of 800,000 to 950,000 distinct CDR3 sequences listed, roughly 28% were seen once; the top ten hold more than 8.5%. Germline V gives CDR1 LGHDT, CDR2 YNNKEL (reference sequence). V lost 4 bases to trimming and J lost 6 bases; unmatched junction nucleotides: 16. CDR3 length: 17 amino acids. This sample also appeared in a second study, on T cells of mothers and their children.

The chain joins TRBV3-1 to TRBJ1-2; TRBD1 matches at 8 bases. This receptor was identified in a woman between 40 and 55 years old in good health. Sequencing was done on a sample of blood. In DNA, the CDR3 is TGTGCCAGCAGCCGACCGGACAGGGTATGCTTTCTCCATGGCTACACCTTC. This gives the protein CASSRPDRVCFLHGYTF.